The 2 T cell receptor beta chains reported below all come from one sample, sequenced in a study of blood T cell repertoires in COVID-19. Sequenced by immunoSEQ multiplex PCR; TCRdb stores in-frame clones only, minus some. This table has about 280,000 clones, around 80% appearing once. Sequencing was performed on PBMCs or T cells enriched from blood (not recorded which). These receptors were obtained from a man aged 40-55 years who had been exposed to COVID-19.

The rearrangement joins TRBV9 to TRBJ1-5; D unclear. CDR3 size: 15 residues. Trimming removed 2 bases at V and 5 bases at J, with 14 bases between. The germline V gene encodes CDR1 SGDLS and CDR2 YYNGEE. The CDR3 is CASSVSGSLHQPQHF. CDR3 nucleotide sequence: TGTGCCAGCAGCGTGTCGGGTTCACTACATCAGCCCCAGCATTTT.

The genes are TRBV27 and TRBJ1-1; D remains ambiguous. This CDR3 is 12 amino acids long. Germline V gene data show CDR1 as MNHEY and CDR2 as SMNVEV (reference sequence). V was pared by 3 bases and J by 6 bases, with 8 bases between. Written as DNA, the CDR3 is TGTGCCAGCAGTTTGAGGGTTTCTGAAGCTTTCTTT. It translates to CASSLRVSEAFF.